This note documents a single T cell receptor beta chain sequence. Sequencing used immunoSEQ multiplex PCR; TCRdb keeps in-frame clones, though not all of them. The top ten clones hold more than 2% of a sample with under 100,000 clones, over 80% of them seen once. This record belongs to a study of blood T cell repertoires in COVID-19. V was clipped by 4 bases and J by 6 bases; unmatched bases: 12. The CDR3 sequence is 18 residues long. The sample consisted of peripheral blood. V usage is TRBV23-1 and J usage is TRBJ1-6, with 10 bases aligning to TRBD1. TRBV23-1 is treated as an ORF (open reading frame) with a function not yet certain. The clonotype was recovered from a woman in her seventies with acute or convalescent COVID-19. The CDR3 protein is CASSPEGSDRGFNSPLHF. The CDR3 coding sequence is TGCGCCAGCAGTCCCGAAGGGTCGGACAGGGGGTTTAATTCACCCCTCCACTTT.